This T cell receptor (beta chain) was obtained from a study of shared clonotypes between healthy human individuals. Overall study context: Per-donor plates numbered three CD4 naive, three CD4 memory, two CD8 naive and one CD8 memory. Findings and limits, study-wide: Clonotype sharing across four donors was observed for 4% to 5.5% of naive CD4 clonotypes.

Clones were read by immunoSEQ multiplex PCR, and TCRdb kept only the in-frame ones, dropping some. This sample has roughly 2.5 million clones, with roughly 92% found just once. Germline CDR1 is SGHRS and CDR2 is YFSETQ. CDR3 length equals 15 residues. V was pared by 4 bases and J by 0 bases, with 12 bases between. In this sample, this clone turned up once. Its antigen is currently unknown. The sequenced material came from naive CD4+ T cells sorted from blood. Subset reported: CD45RA+ positively selected. This chain links TRBV5-1 with TRBJ2-3, with D hard to call. The receptor was derived from a young man in good health. CDR3 DNA sequence: TGCGCCAGCAGCGTCTTACAGACTAGCACAGATACGCAGTATTTT. Its translation: CASSVLQTSTDTQYF.